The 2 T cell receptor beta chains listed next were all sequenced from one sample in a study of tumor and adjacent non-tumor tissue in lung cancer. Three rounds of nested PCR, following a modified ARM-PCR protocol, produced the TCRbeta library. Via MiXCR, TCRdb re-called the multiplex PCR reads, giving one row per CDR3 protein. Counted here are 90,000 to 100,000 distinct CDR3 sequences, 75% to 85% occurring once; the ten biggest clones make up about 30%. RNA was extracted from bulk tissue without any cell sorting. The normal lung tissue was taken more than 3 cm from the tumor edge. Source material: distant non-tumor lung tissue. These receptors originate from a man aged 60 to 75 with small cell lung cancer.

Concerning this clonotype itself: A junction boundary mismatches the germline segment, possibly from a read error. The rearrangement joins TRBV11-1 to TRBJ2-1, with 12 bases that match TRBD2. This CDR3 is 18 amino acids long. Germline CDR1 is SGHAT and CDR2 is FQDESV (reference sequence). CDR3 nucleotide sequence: TGTACCAGCAGCTCGGAATCGAAGACTAGCGGGAGTGGTAATGAGCAGTTCTTC. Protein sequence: CTSSSESKTSGSGNEQFF.

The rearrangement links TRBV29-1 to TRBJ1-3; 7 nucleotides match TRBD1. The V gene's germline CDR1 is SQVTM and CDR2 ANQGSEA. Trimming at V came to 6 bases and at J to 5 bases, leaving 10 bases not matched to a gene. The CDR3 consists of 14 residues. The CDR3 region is CSVLQGNFRNTIYF. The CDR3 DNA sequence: TGCAGCGTCTTACAGGGGAACTTTAGAAACACCATATATTTT.